This T cell receptor (beta chain) was profiled in a study of regulatory T cells in long-lasting Graves disease. Notes on the study in general: Small sample size may have lowered accuracy.

The time point was: newly diagnosed GD, antithyroid drugs for less than 3 months. RNA extracted from PBMCs served as the sequencing template. In Xi'an, China, an endocrinology department was the source of patients. Staff took approximately 10 milliliters of peripheral blood and put it into EDTA tubes. This clonotype was recorded many times. Its antigen is unknown. The germline CDR1 and CDR2 sequences are MNHEY and SVGEGT. V was clipped by 7 bases and J by 4 bases, with 16 bases between them. This CDR3 contains 14 residues. Assembly of TCR beta libraries relied on iRepertoire HTBI primers together with Arm-PCR of CDR3 regions. TCRdb independently ran MiXCR on the multiplex PCR reads; one entry per CDR3 protein. Here the sample spans a few hundred thousand distinct CDR3 sequences, 10% to 15% being singletons. These data were likewise used in another study, on T cells in Graves' hyperthyroidism and ophthalmopathy. From that paper: Ophthalmopathy was distinguished from stable hyperthyroidism by 13 V-J signatures.

The sequence was obtained from a woman younger than 35 with Graves disease. The source was peripheral blood mononuclear cells (PBMCs), collected at new diagnosis, from a patient treated with antithyroid drugs. J is TRBJ1-1 and V is TRBV6-2 or TRBV6-3; D may be TRBD1 (6 bases). The CDR3 sequence is CASIKRTVFTEAFF. DNA for the CDR3: TGTGCCAGCATTAAGAGGACAGTCTTCACTGAAGCTTTCTTT.